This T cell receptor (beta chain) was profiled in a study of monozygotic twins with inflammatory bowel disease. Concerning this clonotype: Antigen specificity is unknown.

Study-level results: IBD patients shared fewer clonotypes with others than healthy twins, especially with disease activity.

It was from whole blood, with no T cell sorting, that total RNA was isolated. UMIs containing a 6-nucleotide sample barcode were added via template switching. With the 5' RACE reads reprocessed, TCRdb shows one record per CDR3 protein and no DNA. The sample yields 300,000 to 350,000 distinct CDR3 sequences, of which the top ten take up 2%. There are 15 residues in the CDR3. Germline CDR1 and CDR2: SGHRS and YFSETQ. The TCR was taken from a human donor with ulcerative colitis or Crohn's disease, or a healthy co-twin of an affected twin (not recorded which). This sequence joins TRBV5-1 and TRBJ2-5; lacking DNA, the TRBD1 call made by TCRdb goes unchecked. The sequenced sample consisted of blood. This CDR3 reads CASSLGLGQQETQYF.